This T cell receptor (beta chain) was obtained from a study of monozygotic twins with inflammatory bowel disease. Notes on the study in general: For IBD patients, clonotypes shared with others were fewer than for healthy twins, especially with disease activity.

As concerns this clonotype: Its antigen is not known.

The template switching step added UMIs that contained a 6-nucleotide sample barcode. Both the TCRalpha cDNA and the TCRbeta cDNA were taken through two nested PCRs, lasting approximately 16 and 9 cycles. TCRdb re-called the 5' RACE reads and catalogs CDR3 proteins one per entry, DNA excluded. The listing contains some 160,000 distinct CDR3 sequences. The sequence was obtained from a human donor with ulcerative colitis or Crohn's disease, or a healthy co-twin of an affected twin (not recorded which). The source material was blood.

CDR3 amino acids: CASSQSTSGVYNEQFF. The chain links TRBV3-1 to TRBJ2-1; no DNA is available, so the TRBD2 call from TCRdb remains unchecked. CDR1 and CDR2 (germline): LGHDT, YNNKEL (reference sequence). This CDR3 comprises 16 residues.